These 3 T cell receptor beta chains share one sample of origin, sequenced in a study of blood T cell repertoires in COVID-19. The assay was immunoSEQ multiplex PCR, and TCRdb's table has in-frame clones only and misses some. Of about 44,000 clones in the sample, 82% are singletons; the top ten hold about 4.2%. Sequencing used peripheral blood. The receptors come from a woman in her 70s with acute or convalescent COVID-19.

DNA for the CDR3: TGTGCCAGCAGCTCTGGGACAGGTGGGGCCAACGTCCTGACTTTC. Translating gives CASSSGTGGANVLTF. The J gene is TRBJ2-6, the V gene TRBV11-3, with 8 bases lining up with TRBD1. This CDR3 spans 15 amino acids. After removal of 4 bases from V and 3 bases from J, the junction contained 2 bases not matched to a gene. Germline CDR1 SGHNT, CDR2 YENEEA.

The chain links TRBV7-9 to TRBJ1-1; D possibly corresponds to TRBD1 (5 bases). This CDR3 region has 13 residues. CDR1 and CDR2 from the germline V gene are SEHNR and FQNEAQ (reference sequence). V was cut by 2 bases and J by 3 bases, with 7 bases left in between. The CDR3 spells CASSLKGYTEAFF. The CDR3 nucleotides read TGTGCCAGCAGCTTAAAGGGGTACACTGAAGCTTTCTTT.

This clone was seen only once. The gene calls are TRBV10-3 and TRBJ2-5, with 7 nucleotides matching TRBD2. Trimming at V came to 0 bases and at J to 6 bases, leaving 4 bases not matched to a gene. The CDR3 contains 14 residues. Per the germline V gene, CDR1 is ENHRY and CDR2 is SYGVKD. DNA of the CDR3: TGTGCCATCAGTGAGTCTACTAGCGCCAAGACCCAGTACTTC. Protein: CAISESTSAKTQYF.